What follows are 9 T cell receptor beta chains derived from one specimen sequenced in a study of graft-versus-host responses after intestinal transplantation (dated by TCRdb to the early 2020s). Library preparation was by the immunoSEQ multiplex PCR assay. TCRdb provides this immuneACCESS table in a form limited to in-frame rearrangements. Some clones are lacking; in checked studies, under half of them reflect an unresolved V gene, and why the rest are absent is not known. The sample includes about 88,000 clones, with 75% to 90% observed a single time. Around 0.1% of the sample is in the top ten clones. Antigens for these TCRs are unknown. What this sample's time point label stands for: cells obtained before transplantation from donor or recipient. The sample here was unstimulated CD4+ T cells sorted from spleen or lymph node cells, taken before intestinal transplant. These receptors were obtained from a human donor who received an intestinal transplant.

This clone was seen a single time. The gene calls are TRBV9 and TRBJ2-5; 7 positions agree with TRBD2. The CDR3 extends over 14 amino acids. J lost 4 bases, V lost 3 bases, and 6 bases had no gene match. Germline loops: CDR1 SGDLS, CDR2 YYNGEE. CDR3 sequence (DNA): TGTGCCAGCAGCGGACTACCGGGGGGAGAGACCCAGTACTTC. Translated, it gives CASSGLPGGETQYF.

J is TRBJ2-5 and V is TRBV29-1; 7 bases are shared with TRBD1. The trim removed 6 bases at V and 4 bases at J, leaving 5 bases unmatched. The CDR3 is 12 residues long. Germline V gene lookup returns CDR1 SQVTM and CDR2 ANQGSEA. The CDR3 sequence is CSVYRGGETQYF. Written as DNA, the CDR3 is TGCAGCGTCTACAGGGGTGGAGAGACCCAGTACTTC.

The chain recombines TRBV6-5 with TRBJ1-1; D call uncertain. The CDR3 totals 15 residues. V gave up 4 bases and J gave up 0 bases, with 12 bases separating them. Germline V lookup: CDR1 MNHEY, CDR2 SVGAGI. In nucleotides, the CDR3 is TGTGCCAGCAGTTTCCAATACTCCCTGAACACTGAAGCTTTCTTT. Protein product: CASSFQYSLNTEAFF.

The V and J genes are TRBV6-5 and TRBJ1-1, with 8 bases identical to TRBD1. V was clipped by 5 bases and J by 10 bases; unmatched bases: 9. CDR1 is MNHEY, CDR2 SVGAGI, per germline. The CDR3 has 13 amino acids. The CDR3 sequence: CASSQSHRGLAFF. The CDR3 bases are TGTGCCAGCAGTCAATCCCACAGGGGGTTAGCTTTCTTT.

The gene calls are TRBV2 and TRBJ2-5, with D maybe TRBD2 (7 bases). Germline CDR1 reads SNHLY; CDR2 reads FYNNEI. The CDR3 has 13 residues. V dropped 6 bases and J dropped 5 bases, with 13 bases sitting between them. CDR3 amino acids: CASRKGGLETQYF. For the CDR3, the DNA is TGTGCCAGCAGAAAGGGGGGGCTGGAGACCCAGTACTTC.

J is TRBJ2-3 and V is TRBV5-4; possible D gene TRBD2, 6 bases. CDR3 size: 14 residues. V lost 4 bases and J 1 base, leaving 10 bases between the germline ends. Germline V gives CDR1 SGHNT, CDR2 YYREEE (reference sequence). CDR3 nucleotide sequence: TGTGCCAGCAGCACAACGGGGGGCACAGATACGCAGTATTTT. Amino acid sequence: CASSTTGGTDTQYF.

The gene calls are TRBV18 and TRBJ2-4; tentative D call: TRBD2 (5 bases). CDR1 is KGHSH, CDR2 LQKENI, per germline. The germline V and J ends were trimmed by 3 bases and 3 bases, with 21 bases remaining between them. The CDR3 is 18 amino acids. The CDR3 DNA sequence: TGTGCCAGCTCACCCCTGGGCGCCTTGGACGGAGGCAAAAACATTCAGTACTTC. It codes for CASSPLGALDGGKNIQYF. Full variable domain (remainder filled in from reference TRBV18 and TRBJ2-4): NAGVMQNPRHLVRRRGQEARLRCSPMKGHSHVYWYRQLPEEGLKFMVYLQKENIIDESGMPKERFSAEFPKEGPSILRIQQVVRGDSAAYFCASSPLGALDGGKNIQYFGAGTRLSVL.

The J gene is TRBJ2-5, the V gene TRBV10-3; TRBD2 agrees at 7 bases. Losses at the gene ends were 2 bases for V and 5 bases for J; bases not matched to a gene: 5. This CDR3 spans 14 amino acids. CDR1 is ENHRY, CDR2 SYGVKD, per germline. The CDR3 is CAISEQLARETQYF. The CDR3 DNA is TGTGCCATCAGTGAGCAACTAGCGCGGGAGACCCAGTACTTC.

The rearrangement links TRBV2 to TRBJ2-5; 9 positions agree with TRBD2. Germline V CDR1 and CDR2: SNHLY, FYNNEI. The CDR3 is made up of 13 amino acids. The J segment lost 5 bases and the V segment lost 4 bases, leaving 2 bases of the junction unmatched. In DNA form, the CDR3 reads TGTGCCAGCAGTGGACTAGCGGCGGAGACCCAGTACTTC. Its protein is CASSGLAAETQYF.